These T cell receptor beta chains were read from a single sample in a study of control samples from healthy donors and cancer patients. The method was immunoSEQ multiplex PCR; TCRdb's version includes in-frame clones alone and lacks a portion of them. Among 120,000 or so clones listed, around nine tenths were seen once. The sample consisted of blood. The receptors come from a man between 40 and 49 years old in good health. Each CDR3 is given with its conserved first and last residue. The D gene is left open where the match is weak. Only some rows state a clone size, as once, few, many or a class for expanded clones.

d_call: TRBD1
v_call: TRBV5-6
j_call: TRBJ2-7
clone_size: -
cdr3_nt: TGTGCCAGCAGCGAGGGGCCAGGGGGCTACGAGCAGTACTTC
cdr3_aa: CASSEGPGGYEQYF

d_call: TRBD2
v_call: TRBV29-1
j_call: TRBJ2-7
clone_size: -
cdr3_nt: TGCAGCGTCGCCGGGACTACCTCCTACGAGCAGTACTTC
cdr3_aa: CSVAGTTSYEQYF

d_call: -
v_call: TRBV5-4
j_call: TRBJ2-7
clone_size: -
cdr3_nt: TGTGCCAGCAGCTCCTCACGGGGACGACCCTACGAGCAGTACTTC
cdr3_aa: CASSSSRGRPYEQYF

d_call: -
v_call: TRBV6-4
j_call: TRBJ2-3
clone_size: few
cdr3_nt: TGTGCCAGCAGTGACGGGGGGGCGTCGGAAACGCAGTATTTT
cdr3_aa: CASSDGGASETQYF

d_call: TRBD1
v_call: TRBV7-6
j_call: TRBJ1-2
clone_size: few
cdr3_nt: TGTGCCAGCAGCCCGGGGGACAGCGGCTACACCTTC
cdr3_aa: CASSPGDSGYTF

d_call: -
v_call: TRBV7-2
j_call: TRBJ1-2
clone_size: -
cdr3_nt: TGTGCCAGCAGCTTAATGTCAGCAAATTTGGGAGGCTACACCTTC
cdr3_aa: CASSLMSANLGGYTF

d_call: -
v_call: TRBV10-3
j_call: TRBJ1-1
clone_size: -
cdr3_nt: TGTGCCATCAGCCCCTCCTATAACACTGAAGCTTTCTTT
cdr3_aa: CAISPSYNTEAFF

d_call: -
v_call: TRBV6-2/TRBV6-3
j_call: TRBJ2-6
clone_size: -
cdr3_nt: TGTGCCAGCAGTTACAGGACTGGGGCCAACGTCCTGACTTTC
cdr3_aa: CASSYRTGANVLTF

d_call: -
v_call: TRBV18
j_call: TRBJ1-5
clone_size: -
cdr3_nt: TGTGCCAGCTCACCAAGCGTCAGCAATCAGCCCCAGCATTTT
cdr3_aa: CASSPSVSNQPQHF

d_call: -
v_call: TRBV3-1/TRBV3-2
j_call: TRBJ2-7
clone_size: -
cdr3_nt: TGTGCCAGCAGTCCAGGGGCTCCCACATTCTACGAGCAGTACTTC
cdr3_aa: CASSPGAPTFYEQYF

d_call: -
v_call: TRBV5-1
j_call: TRBJ2-3
clone_size: -
cdr3_nt: TGCGCCAGCAGCTTGGAGGGGGTGGGGGCAGATACGCAGTATTTT
cdr3_aa: CASSLEGVGADTQYF

d_call: TRBD1
v_call: TRBV4-1
j_call: TRBJ1-6
clone_size: -
cdr3_nt: TGCGCCAGCAGCCCGATCAGGGGGAGCTCCTATAATTCACCCCTCCACTTT
cdr3_aa: CASSPIRGSSYNSPLHF

d_call: TRBD2
v_call: TRBV3-1/TRBV3-2
j_call: TRBJ2-7
clone_size: -
cdr3_nt: TGTGCCAGCAGCCAAGATCTAACTAGCGGGGGCCCCTACGAGCAGTACTTC
cdr3_aa: CASSQDLTSGGPYEQYF

d_call: -
v_call: TRBV4-3
j_call: TRBJ2-1
clone_size: -
cdr3_nt: TGCGCCAGCAGCCAAGGAAGGGGAGGGGGTGAGCAGTTCTTC
cdr3_aa: CASSQGRGGGEQFF

d_call: -
v_call: TRBV30
j_call: TRBJ2-2
clone_size: once
cdr3_nt: TGTGCCTGGAGTGCGCGGGGACTCAACACCGGGGAGCTGTTTTTT
cdr3_aa: CAWSARGLNTGELFF

d_call: -
v_call: TRBV7-6
j_call: TRBJ1-5
clone_size: -
cdr3_nt: TGTGCCAGCAGCTTAGAAAGAACGGGTCAGCCCCAGCATTTT
cdr3_aa: CASSLERTGQPQHF

d_call: -
v_call: TRBV13
j_call: TRBJ2-7
clone_size: -
cdr3_nt: TGTGCCAGCAGCGCGGGACGGCCGTTAGAGCAGTACTTC
cdr3_aa: CASSAGRPLEQYF

d_call: TRBD2
v_call: TRBV7-2
j_call: TRBJ2-4
clone_size: -
cdr3_nt: TGTGCCAGCAGCTTGGGGACTAGCGGGGGTCAAAACATTCAGTACTTC
cdr3_aa: CASSLGTSGGQNIQYF

d_call: -
v_call: TRBV7-6
j_call: TRBJ1-1
clone_size: -
cdr3_nt: TGTGCCAGCAGCTTAGCAGAGACAGGAGTTAGGGGCACTGAAGCTTTCTTT
cdr3_aa: CASSLAETGVRGTEAFF

d_call: -
v_call: TRBV3-1/TRBV3-2
j_call: TRBJ1-1
clone_size: -
cdr3_nt: TGTGCCAGCAGCCAGGAGCCTCGGGCAGGGAGGGGCATGAACACTGAAGCTTTCTTT
cdr3_aa: CASSQEPRAGRGMNTEAFF

d_call: -
v_call: TRBV6-5
j_call: TRBJ1-5
clone_size: -
cdr3_nt: TGTGCCAGCAGAGTCAGCTTGGCGCCCCAGCATTTT
cdr3_aa: CASRVSLAPQHF

d_call: TRBD1
v_call: TRBV4-3
j_call: TRBJ2-5
clone_size: once
cdr3_nt: TGCGCCAGCAGCCAAGAAGTGTCAGGGGGCCTTCGCCAAGAGACCCAGTACTTC
cdr3_aa: CASSQEVSGGLRQETQYF

d_call: -
v_call: TRBV7-2
j_call: TRBJ2-3
clone_size: -
cdr3_nt: TGTGCCAGCAGCCTCTCTGCGCAAGATACGCAGTATTTT
cdr3_aa: CASSLSAQDTQYF

d_call: -
v_call: TRBV20-1
j_call: TRBJ2-5
clone_size: -
cdr3_nt: TGCAGTGCCACCCAAGAGACCCAGTACTTC
cdr3_aa: CSATQETQYF

d_call: -
v_call: TRBV21-1
j_call: TRBJ1-5
clone_size: -
cdr3_nt: TGTGCCAGCAGACTCAGACGGTCCCCTAGCAATCAGCCCCAGCATTTT
cdr3_aa: CASRLRRSPSNQPQHF

d_call: -
v_call: TRBV9
j_call: TRBJ1-4
clone_size: -
cdr3_nt: TGTGCCAGCAGCGTAGGACAGATGGGGGGCCGGGAAAAACTGTTTTTT
cdr3_aa: CASSVGQMGGREKLFF

d_call: -
v_call: TRBV10-1
j_call: TRBJ2-7
clone_size: -
cdr3_nt: TGCGCCAGCAGTGAAAGATCGCGCCGGGACACCCCCTACGAGCAGTACTTC
cdr3_aa: CASSERSRRDTPYEQYF

d_call: -
v_call: TRBV3-1/TRBV3-2
j_call: TRBJ2-7
clone_size: -
cdr3_nt: TGTGCCACCAGGGGACGCCAAAACGAGCAGTACTTC
cdr3_aa: CATRGRQNEQYF

d_call: TRBD1
v_call: TRBV7-2
j_call: TRBJ2-2
clone_size: -
cdr3_nt: TGTGCCAGCACCGGACAGGTCTCGGGGACCGGGGAGCTGTTTTTT
cdr3_aa: CASTGQVSGTGELFF

d_call: TRBD1
v_call: TRBV10-1
j_call: TRBJ2-1
clone_size: once
cdr3_nt: TGCGCCAGCAGCTTTAGGGGGCGAGGGAATGAGCAGTTCTTC
cdr3_aa: CASSFRGRGNEQFF

d_call: -
v_call: TRBV24-1
j_call: TRBJ2-3
clone_size: few
cdr3_nt: TGTGCCACCAGTGACTCCGTGAGACGTAAGGGACCCACAGATACGCAGTATTTT
cdr3_aa: CATSDSVRRKGPTDTQYF

d_call: -
v_call: TRBV9
j_call: TRBJ1-2
clone_size: -
cdr3_nt: TGTGCCAGCAGCGTAGATCCGGTTTCAAGCGGCTATGGCTACACCTTC
cdr3_aa: CASSVDPVSSGYGYTF

d_call: TRBD1
v_call: TRBV24-1
j_call: TRBJ1-2
clone_size: -
cdr3_nt: TGTGCCACCAGCGGGACAGGCGGGAGAGAGTATGGCTACACCTTC
cdr3_aa: CATSGTGGREYGYTF

d_call: -
v_call: TRBV14
j_call: TRBJ1-2
clone_size: -
cdr3_nt: TGTGCCAGCAGCCAGAGCGCCTTGTGGAATCGCTACACCTTC
cdr3_aa: CASSQSALWNRYTF

d_call: TRBD2
v_call: TRBV10-2
j_call: TRBJ2-7
clone_size: -
cdr3_nt: TGCGCCAGCCGGAACCTAGTCGGGGGGGACCACGAGCAGTACTTC
cdr3_aa: CASRNLVGGDHEQYF

d_call: -
v_call: TRBV18
j_call: TRBJ2-7
clone_size: -
cdr3_nt: TGTGCCAGCTCACCGGCCTACGAGCAGTACTTC
cdr3_aa: CASSPAYEQYF

d_call: TRBD2
v_call: TRBV6-5
j_call: TRBJ2-7
clone_size: many
cdr3_nt: TGTGCCAGCAGTTATGGGTTCGGGGGGGCCTCCTACGAGCAGTACTTC
cdr3_aa: CASSYGFGGASYEQYF

d_call: -
v_call: TRBV7-3
j_call: TRBJ2-6
clone_size: -
cdr3_nt: TGTGCCAGCAGCTTAGGAGGGGGCGCAGGGGCCAACGTCCTGACTTTC
cdr3_aa: CASSLGGGAGANVLTF

d_call: -
v_call: TRBV18
j_call: TRBJ2-2
clone_size: -
cdr3_nt: TGTGCCAGCTCACCAGACAGCACCGGGGAGCTGTTTTTT
cdr3_aa: CASSPDSTGELFF

d_call: TRBD1
v_call: TRBV24-1
j_call: TRBJ2-7
clone_size: -
cdr3_nt: TGTGCCACCAGTGAAAGTGGGACAGGGGTGGACGAGCAGTACTTC
cdr3_aa: CATSESGTGVDEQYF

d_call: -
v_call: TRBV29-1
j_call: TRBJ2-1
clone_size: -
cdr3_nt: TGCAGTCACATGTCCTCCTACAATGAGCAGTTCTTC
cdr3_aa: CSHMSSYNEQFF

d_call: -
v_call: TRBV5-1
j_call: TRBJ2-1
clone_size: -
cdr3_nt: TGCGCCAGCAGCGTGCAAAGCTCCTACAATGAGCAGTTCTTC
cdr3_aa: CASSVQSSYNEQFF

d_call: -
v_call: TRBV7-9
j_call: TRBJ2-7
clone_size: few
cdr3_nt: TGTGCCAGCAGCTTAGGACTAGGGCAGGGAGGCCACGAGCAGTACTTC
cdr3_aa: CASSLGLGQGGHEQYF

d_call: -
v_call: TRBV18
j_call: TRBJ2-2
clone_size: once
cdr3_nt: TGTGCCAGCTCACAATCCGTCACCGGGGAGCTGTTTTTT
cdr3_aa: CASSQSVTGELFF

d_call: TRBD2
v_call: TRBV7-3
j_call: TRBJ2-3
clone_size: once
cdr3_nt: TGTGCCAGCAGCCGAGGACTAGCCTCAGATACGCAGTATTTT
cdr3_aa: CASSRGLASDTQYF

d_call: -
v_call: TRBV6-2/TRBV6-3
j_call: TRBJ2-3
clone_size: -
cdr3_nt: TGTGCCAGCAGTTACGGTGCCAGCACAGATACGCAGTATTTT
cdr3_aa: CASSYGASTDTQYF

d_call: -
v_call: TRBV7-9
j_call: TRBJ2-2
clone_size: -
cdr3_nt: TGTGCCAGCAGCTTTTTGGCAGGGATAAACTCCGGGGAGCTGTTTTTT
cdr3_aa: CASSFLAGINSGELFF

d_call: -
v_call: TRBV7-2
j_call: TRBJ1-4
clone_size: -
cdr3_nt: TGTGCCAGCAGTTGGGGATCGGGCAATGAAAAACTGTTTTTT
cdr3_aa: CASSWGSGNEKLFF

d_call: TRBD1
v_call: TRBV6-2/TRBV6-3
j_call: TRBJ1-2
clone_size: once
cdr3_nt: TGTGCCAGCAGCCACCACCAGACAGGGTCAGGCTACACCTTC
cdr3_aa: CASSHHQTGSGYTF

d_call: -
v_call: TRBV27
j_call: TRBJ2-1
clone_size: -
cdr3_nt: TGTGCCAGCAGTTTATCAACAGCCTACAATGAGCAGTTCTTC
cdr3_aa: CASSLSTAYNEQFF

d_call: -
v_call: TRBV6-5
j_call: TRBJ2-2
clone_size: -
cdr3_nt: TGTGCCAGCACCAGCAGATGGAACACCGGGGAGCTGTTTTTT
cdr3_aa: CASTSRWNTGELFF

d_call: -
v_call: TRBV4-3
j_call: TRBJ1-6
clone_size: once
cdr3_nt: TGCGCCAGCAGCCAAGATATAGGGAGAAATTCACCCCTCCACTTT
cdr3_aa: CASSQDIGRNSPLHF

d_call: -
v_call: TRBV7-9
j_call: TRBJ2-5
clone_size: -
cdr3_nt: TGTGCCAGCAGCAAAGTGGGGGCCCAAGAGACCCAGTACTTC
cdr3_aa: CASSKVGAQETQYF

d_call: -
v_call: TRBV5-6
j_call: TRBJ2-7
clone_size: -
cdr3_nt: TGTGCCAGCAGCTTGGGGGTGGGCTCCTACGAGCAGTACTTC
cdr3_aa: CASSLGVGSYEQYF

d_call: TRBD1
v_call: TRBV2
j_call: TRBJ1-1
clone_size: few
cdr3_nt: TGTGCCAGCAGCCCGGGACAGCCTTTGGACACTGAAGCTTTCTTT
cdr3_aa: CASSPGQPLDTEAFF

d_call: TRBD2
v_call: TRBV6-4
j_call: TRBJ2-1
clone_size: few
cdr3_nt: TGTGCCAGCAGCGATAGCGGGGGGGCCGCTAATGAGCAGTTCTTC
cdr3_aa: CASSDSGGAANEQFF

d_call: TRBD1
v_call: TRBV6-5
j_call: TRBJ1-2
clone_size: -
cdr3_nt: TGTGCCAGCAGTAGGACAGGGGTGGGCTACACCTTC
cdr3_aa: CASSRTGVGYTF